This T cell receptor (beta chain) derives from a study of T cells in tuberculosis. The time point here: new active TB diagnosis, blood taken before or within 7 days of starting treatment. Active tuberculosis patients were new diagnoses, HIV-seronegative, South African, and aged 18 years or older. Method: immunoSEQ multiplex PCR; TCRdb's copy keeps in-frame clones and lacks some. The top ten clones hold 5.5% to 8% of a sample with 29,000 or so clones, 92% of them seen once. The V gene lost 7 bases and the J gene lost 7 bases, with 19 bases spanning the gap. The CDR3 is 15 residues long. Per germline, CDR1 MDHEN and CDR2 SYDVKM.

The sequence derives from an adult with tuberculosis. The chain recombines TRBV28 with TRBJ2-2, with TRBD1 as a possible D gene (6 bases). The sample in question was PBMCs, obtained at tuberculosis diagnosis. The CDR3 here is CASKQGDVGFGELFF. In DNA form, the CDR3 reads TGTGCCAGCAAACAGGGAGACGTGGGATTCGGGGAGCTGTTTTTT.